Following are 32 T cell receptor beta chains from one sample sequenced in a study of blood T cells in healthy people across ages. A second PCR of roughly 7 to 11 cycles used a sample-barcoded 5' primer and a J-beta primer mix. TCRdb passed the 5' RACE reads through MiXCR, listing each CDR3 protein once. The data contain under 700,000 distinct CDR3 sequences, 24% of them seen just once; the ten biggest clones take up around 10%. This same sample was also part of a study on T cells of mothers and their children.

The specimen was blood. The receptor source for this set is a boy between 5 and 17 years old in good health.

The chain is built from TRBV20-1 and TRBJ2-4, with TRBD2 as a possible D gene (6 bases). Germline V gives CDR1 DFQATT, CDR2 SNEGSKA (reference sequence). There are 14 residues in the CDR3. V gave up 3 bases and J gave up 3 bases, with 12 bases separating them. In nucleotides, the CDR3 is TGCAGTGCTAGGGAGGGTACGGGCAAAAACATTCAGTACTTC. Its translation is CSAREGTGKNIQYF.

The rearrangement joins TRBV20-1 to TRBJ1-6; possible D gene TRBD1, 5 bases. The germline CDR1 and CDR2 sequences are DFQATT and SNEGSKA (reference sequence). Between the trimmed V and J ends, which lost 5 bases and 10 bases, there was a span of 12 bases. The CDR3 covers 12 residues. The CDR3 DNA reads as TGCAGTGCTGTAAATCGGGACTCACCCCTCCACTTT. Translated: CSAVNRDSPLHF.

The rearrangement links TRBV20-1 to TRBJ2-5; 7 positions agree with TRBD1. The tail of the sequence fits TRBJ2-7 better, so the J call may be wrong. There are 15 residues in the CDR3. Looked up from germline, CDR1 is DFQATT and CDR2 is SNEGSKA (reference sequence). As DNA, the CDR3 is TGCAGTGCTAGAATGTTGGGACAGTCAGTCTACGAGCAGTACTTC. This codes for CSARMLGQSVYEQYF.

This clonotype was counted a few times. This sequence joins TRBV29-1 and TRBJ2-7; no clear D gene. The germline V and J ends were trimmed by 4 bases and 2 bases, with 12 bases remaining between them. The germline gives CDR1 SQVTM, CDR2 ANQGSEA. This CDR3 spans 13 amino acids. CDR3 sequence (DNA): TGCAGCGTTGCGGACGGATTCACCTACGAGCAGTACTTC. Residues: CSVADGFTYEQYF.

The V gene is TRBV7-2, the J gene TRBJ2-5; maybe TRBD2 (6 bases). The end of the DNA is better explained by TRBJ2-1, so the J call may be wrong. CDR1 SGHTA and CDR2 FQGNSA come from the germline V gene. There are 13 residues in the CDR3. In DNA, the CDR3 is TGTGCCAGCAGCACAGCAGGGAGGAATGAGCAGTTCTTC. Residues: CASSTAGRNEQFF.

This clonotype was observed a few times. The CDR3 here is CAWSVQGNEQFF. The CDR3 region has the DNA TGTGCCTGGAGTGTACAGGGCAATGAGCAGTTCTTC. V and J are TRBV30 and TRBJ2-5; tentatively, D is TRBD1 (6 bases). The closer fit of TRBJ2-1 to the DNA end suggests the J call may be wrong. CDR1 is GTSNPN and CDR2 is SVGIG in the germline V gene (reference sequence). This CDR3 has 12 amino acids.

This clonotype was detected only a few times. This chain links TRBV6-6 with TRBJ2-3, with 9 bases matching TRBD2. CDR3 length equals 16 residues. J was trimmed by 2 bases and V by 2 bases; bases with no gene match: 5. Per the germline V gene, CDR1 is MNHNY and CDR2 is SVGAGI (reference sequence). CDR3 bases: TGTGCCAGCAGTTACGGAGCGGGGGGTTTCACAGATACGCAGTATTTT. Encoded protein: CASSYGAGGFTDTQYF.

The chain couples TRBV7-2 to TRBJ2-1; D remains unclear. V gave up 5 bases and J gave up 6 bases, with 5 bases separating them. This CDR3 is built from 11 residues. Germline CDR1 and CDR2: SGHTA and FQGNSA. The CDR3 region has the DNA TGTGCCAGCAGCCCCGTCAATGAGCAGTTCTTC. Translating gives CASSPVNEQFF.

In this sample, this clonotype turned up a few times. The chain is built from TRBV15 and TRBJ2-7, with D perhaps assigned TRBD1 or TRBD2 (5 bases each). V dropped 2 bases and J dropped 3 bases, with 14 bases sitting between them. The germline gives CDR1 LNHNV, CDR2 YYDKDF (reference sequence). CDR3 length: 15 residues. CDR3 nucleotides: TGTGCCACCAGCAGAATCCGGGACGGAGGCTACGAGCAGTACTTC. Translating it yields CATSRIRDGGYEQYF.

The chain couples TRBV28 to TRBJ2-1; perhaps TRBD2 as D (5 bases). CDR1 MDHEN and CDR2 SYDVKM come from the germline V gene. The CDR3 is 12 residues long. Trimming shortened V by 6 bases and J by 6 bases, and 9 bases separated the two germline ends. The CDR3 spells CASSVGSNEQFF. CDR3 nucleotide sequence: TGTGCCAGCAGCGTGGGGAGCAATGAGCAGTTCTTC.

CDR3 bases: TGTGCCAGCAGTCAGGGACAGGGATCCTACAATGAGCAGTTCTTC. This sequence encodes CASSQGQGSYNEQFF. This chain joins TRBV5-5 and TRBJ2-1; 9 bases agree with TRBD1. Germline lookup yields CDR1 SGHKS and CDR2 YYEKEE (reference sequence). J was trimmed by 1 base and V by 5 bases; bases with no gene match: 4. CDR3 size: 15 residues.

This clonotype was seen just once. The chain combines TRBV7-6 with TRBJ2-3; D possibly matches TRBD1 or TRBD2 (5 bases each). Trimming took off 1 base at V and 5 bases at J, with 16 bases between the two ends. This CDR3 spans 16 amino acids. Germline assignment: CDR1 SGHVS and CDR2 FNYEAQ. The CDR3 sequence is CASSLGDLRTEDTQYF. DNA for the CDR3: TGTGCCAGCAGCTTAGGGGACCTACGCACGGAAGATACGCAGTATTTT.

This clonotype was counted many times. V and J are TRBV10-3 and TRBJ2-4; D is uncertain. Trimming stripped 5 bases from V and 8 bases from J, with 19 bases between. Germline assignment: CDR1 ENHRY and CDR2 SYGVKD. This CDR3 contains 15 residues. This chain's CDR3 is CAISRTGPPEDIQYF. The CDR3 DNA follows: TGTGCCATCAGTCGAACGGGCCCGCCCGAGGACATTCAGTACTTC.

The rearrangement uses TRBV7-3 and TRBJ2-1; D call uncertain. Germline V lookup: CDR1 SGHTA, CDR2 FQGTGA. The CDR3 is 17 residues long. Trimming left V 5 bases short and J 7 bases short, with 24 bases between. The CDR3 DNA is TGTGCCAGCAGCCCCACCTCTCCCGGGTCCTCCTGGAATGAGCAGTTCTTC. Translated, it gives CASSPTSPGSSWNEQFF.

In regard to this clonotype: An end of the junction does not agree with germline; a read error may underlie this. The chain links TRBV7-9 to TRBJ2-5, with D possibly TRBD1 on 6 matching bases. In germline, CDR1 is SEHNR, CDR2 FQNEAQ (reference sequence). CDR3 length: 13 amino acids. The CDR3 region has the DNA TGTGCCAGCAAATGGACAGTTCAAGAGACCCAGTACTTT. Translation: CASKWTVQETQYF.

This clonotype was detected ten times or more. The genes are TRBV29-1 and TRBJ2-1, with 14 bases fitting TRBD2. Germline CDR1 is SQVTM and CDR2 is ANQGSEA. The junction had 5 bases not matched to a gene; V was cut back by 2 bases and J by 8 bases. The CDR3 runs to 15 residues. CDR3 in DNA: TGCAGCGTTGAACCGACTAGCGGGAGGGTTTATGAGCAGTTCTTC. It encodes CSVEPTSGRVYEQFF.

This chain connects TRBV6-5 to TRBJ1-1; 7 bases align to TRBD1. The V gene end was trimmed by 6 bases and the J gene end by 2 bases; junction bases not matched to a gene: 9. CDR1 is MNHEY and CDR2 is SVGAGI in the germline V gene. CDR3 length: 15 amino acids. The CDR3: CASREDRATNTEAFF. For the CDR3, the DNA is TGTGCCAGCAGAGAAGACAGGGCCACCAACACTGAAGCTTTCTTT.

This clonotype showed up just a few times. The V call is TRBV4-1, the J call TRBJ2-5; 8 bases are shared with TRBD1. The germline gives CDR1 MGHRA, CDR2 YSYEKL. Trimming removed 2 bases from V and 2 bases from J; junction bases left unmatched: 10. This CDR3 region has 17 residues. DNA of the CDR3: TGCGCCAGCAGCCAAAACCCTTTTCGACAGGGGCAAGAGACCCAGTACTTC. The encoded protein is CASSQNPFRQGQETQYF.

DNA of the CDR3: TGCAGTGCTAGAGAGGCCGGGGGAATCACTGAAGCTTTCTTT. The encoded protein is CSAREAGGITEAFF. V gene TRBV20-1 combines with J gene TRBJ1-1; a weak D match, TRBD1 (5 bases). Looked up from germline, CDR1 is DFQATT and CDR2 is SNEGSKA (reference sequence). Trimming removed 0 bases from V and 4 bases from J, with 12 bases in between. The CDR3 totals 14 residues.

The CDR3 sequence: CASSLAGGRFRELFF. As DNA, the CDR3 is TGTGCCAGCAGTTTGGCGGGGGGGCGCTTCAGGGAGCTGTTTTTT. This chain uses TRBV28 with TRBJ2-2, with TRBD2 matching 9 bases. This CDR3 spans 15 amino acids. V gave up 3 bases and J gave up 9 bases; unmatched junction bases: 8. Per the germline V gene, CDR1 is MDHEN and CDR2 is SYDVKM.

This clonotype was seen a handful of times. The chain joins TRBV13 to TRBJ1-3, with D unclear. Germline loops: CDR1 PRHDT, CDR2 FYEKMQ (reference sequence). The ends were cut back, 0 bases at V and 0 bases at J, with 6 bases in the middle. The CDR3 covers 15 residues. CDR3 protein: CASSLGQPSGNTIYF. The DNA for the CDR3 is TGTGCCAGCAGCTTAGGCCAACCCTCTGGAAACACCATATATTTT. Full variable domain (rest looked up from reference TRBV13 and TRBJ1-3): AAGVIQSPRHLIKEKRETATLKCYPIPRHDTVYWYQQGPGQDPQFLISFYEKMQSDKGSIPDRFSAQQFSDYHSELNMSSLELGDSALYFCASSLGQPSGNTIYFGEGSWLTVV.

This clonotype was observed a few times. V gene TRBV4-2 combines with J gene TRBJ2-7; 9 nucleotides match TRBD2. The V segment lost 5 bases and the J segment 2 bases; nucleotides outside the gene matches: 7. Germline CDR1 LGHNA, CDR2 YNFKEQ. The CDR3 covers 15 residues. The CDR3 loop is CASSLWAGGTYEQYF. DNA for the CDR3: TGTGCCAGCAGCTTGTGGGCGGGAGGGACCTACGAGCAGTACTTC.

This clonotype has just a few counts. The CDR3 region has the DNA TGCAGCGTTGAGTGGCGGGGGATTTCCACCGGGGAGCTGTTTTTT. Translated, it gives CSVEWRGISTGELFF. The rearrangement uses TRBV29-1 and TRBJ2-2, with TRBD2 matching 7 bases. Per germline, CDR1 SQVTM and CDR2 ANQGSEA. The CDR3 has 15 residues. J gave up 4 bases and V 3 bases, and 8 bases lay outside the gene matches.

This clonotype showed up just a few times. The chain links TRBV24-1 to TRBJ2-5; the match to TRBD2 covers 13 bases. Matching the DNA end better, TRBJ2-1 makes the J call doubtful. Germline V lookup: CDR1 KGHDR, CDR2 SFDVKD. The CDR3 length is 16 residues. The CDR3 sequence: CATSDFGLAGVNEQFF. The CDR3 nucleotides read TGTGCCACCAGTGATTTCGGACTAGCGGGAGTCAATGAGCAGTTCTTC.

This clonotype was seen a handful of times. The chain carries TRBV5-1 and TRBJ2-7; 9 bases fit TRBD1. Germline V lookup: CDR1 SGHRS, CDR2 YFSETQ. The CDR3 consists of 17 residues. The V gene end was trimmed by 0 bases and the J gene end by 7 bases; junction bases not matched to a gene: 14. The CDR3 DNA reads as TGCGCCAGCAGCTTGGTTCAGCGGACAGGGGCAGCAAGTGAGCAGTACTTC. Its protein is CASSLVQRTGAASEQYF.

In this sample, this clonotype turned up a few times. The CDR3 sequence is CASSPSMGRMGSPLHF. CDR3 nucleotide sequence: TGTGCCAGCAGTCCCTCAATGGGACGTATGGGTTCACCCCTCCACTTT. The chain uses TRBV28 and TRBJ1-6; D possibly corresponds to TRBD1 (5 bases). CDR3 length equals 16 residues. V lost 5 bases and J lost 9, with 20 bases in between. Germline V gene lookup returns CDR1 MDHEN and CDR2 SYDVKM.

The V and J genes are TRBV2 and TRBJ1-6; tentative D call: TRBD1 (5 bases). Deletions cut 6 bases from V and 7 bases from J, with 13 bases between. The CDR3 spans 14 residues. Germline CDR1 is SNHLY and CDR2 is FYNNEI. The CDR3 bases are TGTGCCAGCAGGGGTAGCAGGGACAATTCACCCCTCCACTTT. Translation gives CASRGSRDNSPLHF.

The V call is TRBV7-6, the J call TRBJ2-5; 8 positions agree with TRBD1. Germline V CDR1 and CDR2: SGHVS, FNYEAQ. The CDR3 runs 16 residues. V was pared by 5 bases and J by 0 bases, with 8 bases of the junction left unmatched. In DNA form, the CDR3 reads TGTGCCAGCAGCCTCACAGGGGGAAGGTACCAAGAGACCCAGTACTTC. Translation: CASSLTGGRYQETQYF.

The sample holds a few counts of this clonotype. The chain joins TRBV6-2 or TRBV6-3 to TRBJ2-7; D is perhaps TRBD1 or TRBD2 (5 bases each). This CDR3 is built from 13 residues. The ends were cut back, 2 bases at V and 4 bases at J, with 9 bases in the middle. Germline loops: CDR1 MNHEY, CDR2 SVGEGT. CDR3 region: CASSYGGRYEQYF. The CDR3 coding sequence is TGTGCCAGCAGTTACGGGGGTAGATACGAGCAGTACTTC.

This clonotype was picked up a small number of times. The CDR3 DNA follows: TGTGCCAGCAGCTCAGGACAGGGCCAACTTACCGGGGAGCTGTTTTTT. It yields the protein CASSSGQGQLTGELFF. The gene calls are TRBV9 and TRBJ2-2; 8 positions match TRBD1. The V gene's germline CDR1 is SGDLS and CDR2 YYNGEE. This CDR3 has 16 amino acids. Trimming took 4 bases from V and 5 from J; bases not matched to a gene: 10.

V gene TRBV18 combines with J gene TRBJ2-1, with D perhaps matching TRBD2 (5 bases). The better agreement between TRBJ2-7 and the DNA end casts doubt on the J call. The CDR3 spans 16 residues. In germline, CDR1 is KGHSH, CDR2 LQKENI. In nucleotides, the CDR3 is TGTGCCAGCTCACCAATCCCGGGGAAGGTCTCCTACGAGCAGTACTTC. Its translation: CASSPIPGKVSYEQYF.

This clonotype appeared a few times. V usage is TRBV3-1 and J usage is TRBJ2-5; 12 positions agree with TRBD2. Near its end, the DNA agrees better with TRBJ2-1, so the J call may be wrong. CDR1 is LGHDT and CDR2 is YNNKEL in the germline V gene (reference sequence). The CDR3 sequence is 15 residues long. This CDR3 reads CASSHRLAGVNEQFF. The CDR3 DNA reads TGTGCCAGCAGCCACAGACTAGCGGGGGTTAATGAGCAGTTCTTC.